The 26 T cell receptor beta chains listed next were all sequenced from one sample in a study of T cell repertoires in aging, cancer and after chemotherapy. Multiplex touch-down PCR with TRB-A/B primers amplified rearranged V-D-J TRB sequences. TCRdb independently ran MiXCR on the multiplex PCR reads; one entry per CDR3 protein. Of roughly 8,300 distinct CDR3 sequences listed, roughly a third are singletons. Amplification of TCR beta used genomic DNA extracted from peripheral blood. Sequenced input: blood. The origin of the receptors is a human donor in good health.

This clonotype was detected only once. The rearrangement links TRBV10-2 to TRBJ2-4; TRBD1 might be the D (6 bases). Trimming stripped 10 bases from V and 5 bases from J, with 12 bases between. The length of the CDR3 is 12 residues. Germline V lookup: CDR1 WSHSY, CDR2 SAAADI. CDR3 sequence reads: CATQGWENIQYF. The CDR3 coding sequence is TGCGCCACCCAGGGGTGGGAAAACATTCAGTACTTC.

Relative to its sample, this clonotype is medium-sized. The chain uses TRBV6-4 and TRBJ2-1, with TRBD2 matching over 9 bases. The germline V gene has CDR1 MRHNA and CDR2 SNTAGT. This CDR3 is 14 amino acids long. Trimming cost V 6 bases and J 6 bases; bases outside gene matches: 6. For the CDR3, the DNA is TGTGCCAGCAGCGAGGGACTAGCAGGCAATGAGCAGTTCTTC. As protein: CASSEGLAGNEQFF.

J is TRBJ1-4 and V is TRBV5-1; a possible D gene is TRBD1 (6 bases). The CDR3 is made up of 15 amino acids. The V and J ends lost 5 bases and 4 bases respectively, with 15 bases between them. Germline V CDR1 and CDR2: SGHRS, YFSETQ. Here the CDR3 DNA reads TGCGCCAGCAGGGATACAGGGTCAAGTAATGAAAAACTGTTTTTT. Its translation: CASRDTGSSNEKLFF. The entire variable domain, with the rest obtained from reference TRBV5-1 and TRBJ1-4, is as follows: KAGVTQTPRYLIKTRGQQVTLSCSPISGHRSVSWYQQTPGQGLQFLFEYFSETQRNKGNFPGRFSGRQFSNSRSEMNVSTLELGDSALYLCASRDTGSSNEKLFFGSGTQLSVL.

This clonotype was detected only a few times. V is TRBV7-6 and J is TRBJ2-5; 7 bases match TRBD1. J gave up 2 bases and V 4 bases, and 7 bases lay outside the gene matches. CDR3 size: 15 residues. In germline, CDR1 is SGHVS, CDR2 FNYEAQ. CDR3 sequence reads: CASSSFGTEQETQYF. CDR3 sequence (DNA): TGTGCCAGCAGCTCCTTCGGGACAGAACAAGAGACCCAGTACTTC.

This clonotype was observed a few times. The genes are TRBV12-3 or TRBV12-4 and TRBJ1-5, with D possibly being TRBD1 (6 bases). Between the trimmed V and J ends, which lost 5 bases and 7 bases, there was a span of 12 bases. The CDR3 has 13 residues. The CDR3 DNA reads TGTGCCAGCAGTACAGGGCGGGTGCAGCCCCAGCATTTT. This translates into CASSTGRVQPQHF.

In this sample, this clonotype turned up once. This sequence joins TRBV7-2 and TRBJ2-5; D possibly corresponds to TRBD2 (6 bases). The CDR3 loop spans 14 amino acids. Deletions cut 3 bases from V and 4 bases from J, with 12 bases between. Germline V gene data show CDR1 as SGHTA and CDR2 as FQGNSA. This CDR3 reads CASSFVAAPETQYF. The CDR3 region has the DNA TGTGCCAGCAGCTTTGTAGCGGCCCCAGAGACCCAGTACTTC.

The genes are TRBV10-3 and TRBJ2-1; TRBD2 agrees at 7 bases. Looked up from germline, CDR1 is ENHRY and CDR2 is SYGVKD. V was clipped by 2 bases and J by 4 bases; unmatched bases: 8. This CDR3 spans 16 amino acids. CDR3 in amino acids: CAISETESGVYNEQFF. The CDR3 nucleotides are TGTGCCATCAGTGAGACGGAAAGCGGGGTATACAATGAGCAGTTCTTC.

By frequency in the sample, this clonotype is medium-sized (0.01 to 0.1%). This chain uses TRBV11-1 with TRBJ2-7; 10 positions agree with TRBD2. V dropped 5 bases and J dropped 0; count of bases not matched to a gene: 7. The CDR3 covers 16 residues. Germline-derived CDR1 and CDR2 are SGHAT and FQDESV (reference sequence). In nucleotides, the CDR3 is TGTGCCAGCAGCCTGTTAGCGGGGGGCGCCTCCTACGAGCAGTACTTC. This encodes CASSLLAGGASYEQYF.

The chain uses TRBV6-1 and TRBJ2-7, with D perhaps matching TRBD1 (5 bases). Germline-derived CDR1 and CDR2 are MNHNS and SASEGT. The germline V and J ends were trimmed by 3 bases and 1 base, with 19 bases remaining between them. The length of the CDR3 is 17 residues. The CDR3: CASSDWGLGQVSYEQYV. In DNA, the CDR3 is TGTGCCAGCAGTGATTGGGGCTTAGGTCAGGTTTCCTACGAGCAGTACGTC.

This clonotype was recorded a few times. The chain links TRBV7-2 to TRBJ2-3; either TRBD1 or TRBD2 may supply D (5 bases each). Germline CDR1 SGHTA, CDR2 FQGNSA. The CDR3 has 12 residues. The V and J ends lost 1 base and 13 bases respectively, with 12 bases between them. The CDR3 DNA reads TGTGCCAGCAGCTTAGATGGGACGGATAAGTATTTT. This encodes CASSLDGTDKYF.

With regard to this clonotype: One end of the junction is discordant with germline, which a read error may explain. This chain uses TRBV7-2 with TRBJ2-3; TRBD2 aligns across 8 bases. Germline assignment: CDR1 SGHTA and CDR2 FQGNSA. This CDR3 comprises 13 residues. CDR3 region: CVSSLALAGPQYF. The CDR3 DNA reads TGTGTCAGCAGCTTAGCCTTAGCGGGGCCGCAGTATTTT.

This clonotype was seen more than once but under ten times. The V and J genes are TRBV24-1 and TRBJ1-3; D not resolved. Germline V CDR1 and CDR2: KGHDR, SFDVKD. This CDR3 has 13 residues. Trimming removed 8 bases at V and 1 base at J, with 8 bases between. For the CDR3, the DNA is TGTGCCACCATACGAGGGTCTGGAAACACCATATATTTT. Protein product: CATIRGSGNTIYF.

The chain joins TRBV7-3 to TRBJ1-1; TRBD1 is a possible D gene (6 bases). The V gene lost 5 bases and the J gene lost 0 bases, with 7 bases spanning the gap. In germline, CDR1 is SGHTA, CDR2 FQGTGA. The CDR3 is made up of 13 amino acids. Written as DNA, the CDR3 is TGTGCCAGCAGCCGGACAGTGAACACTGAAGCTTTCTTT. Translating it yields CASSRTVNTEAFF.

This chain links TRBV20-1 with TRBJ2-1; D uncertain. V was pared by 0 bases and J by 7 bases, with 16 bases between. This CDR3 has 15 residues. CDR1 and CDR2 from the germline V gene are DFQATT and SNEGSKA (reference sequence). In DNA form, the CDR3 reads TGCAGTGCTAGAGATGGGCGGATACAGTGGAATGAGCAGTTCTTC. As protein: CSARDGRIQWNEQFF.

This clonotype is medium-sized. This chain uses TRBV6-5 with TRBJ2-7, with 11 bases identical to TRBD1. J lost 5 bases, V lost 5 bases, and 5 bases had no gene match. The germline gives CDR1 MNHEY, CDR2 SVGAGI. The length of the CDR3 is 14 residues. The CDR3: CASSPTGQGDEQYF. The CDR3 DNA is TGTGCCAGCAGTCCCACGGGACAGGGGGACGAGCAGTACTTC.

This clonotype has a handful of counts. This sequence joins TRBV19 and TRBJ2-3, with 8 bases fitting TRBD2. Trimming at V came to 3 bases and at J to 6 bases, leaving 8 bases not matched to a gene. Germline loops: CDR1 LNHDA, CDR2 SQIVND (reference sequence). This CDR3 is 15 amino acids long. Here the CDR3 reads CASSMGRGGWDTQYF. The CDR3 bases are TGTGCCAGTAGTATGGGTCGGGGGGGCTGGGATACGCAGTATTTT.

J is TRBJ2-7 and V is TRBV12-3 or TRBV12-4, with a possible D match to TRBD1 (6 bases). Trimming took off 5 bases at V and 6 bases at J, with 11 bases between the two ends. The CDR3 extends over 12 amino acids. The CDR3 here is CASSIQGSEQYF. CDR3 DNA sequence: TGTGCCAGCAGTATACAGGGCTCCGAGCAGTACTTC.

A few counts support this clonotype. The chain is built from TRBV28 and TRBJ1-1, with TRBD1 matching over 10 bases. The CDR3 covers 17 residues. Germline values: CDR1 MDHEN, CDR2 SYDVKM. The J segment lost 2 bases and the V segment lost 5 bases, leaving 11 bases of the junction unmatched. This CDR3 is CASSTKFWDRGNTEAFF. In nucleotides, the CDR3 is TGTGCCAGCAGTACAAAATTCTGGGACAGGGGTAACACTGAAGCTTTCTTT.

Points on this clonotype: The germline gene is not matched at one end of the junction; a read error may be the cause. The chain combines TRBV7-2 with TRBJ2-5, with D maybe TRBD1 (5 bases). The CDR3 extends over 14 amino acids. The V gene's germline CDR1 is SGHTA and CDR2 FQGNSA. The CDR3 DNA reads as TGTGCTAGCAGCTCTCAGACAGTCCAAGAGACCCAGTACTTC. This gives the protein CASSSQTVQETQYF. Supplemented by reference TRBV7-2 and TRBJ2-5, the full variable domain reads GAGVSQSPSNKVTEKGKDVELRCDPISGHTALYWYRQSLGQGLEFLIYFQGNSAPDKSGLPSDRFSAERTGGSVSTLTIQRTQQEDSAVYLCASSSQTVQETQYFGPGTRLLVL.

The chain carries TRBV5-6 and TRBJ2-7, with D possibly being TRBD1 or TRBD2 (5 bases each). V was clipped by 2 bases and J by 3 bases, with 12 bases between them. CDR3 length: 14 residues. Germline V CDR1 and CDR2: SGHDT, YYEEEE. The CDR3 region has the DNA TGTGCCAGCAGCTTCCCCAGGGAGAGCTACGAGCAGTACTTC. The encoded protein is CASSFPRESYEQYF. Full variable domain (remainder filled in from reference TRBV5-6 and TRBJ2-7): DAGVTQSPTHLIKTRGQQVTLRCSPKSGHDTVSWYQQALGQGPQFIFQYYEEEERQRGNFPDRFSGHQFPNYSSELNVNALLLGDSALYLCASSFPRESYEQYFGPGTRLTVT.

The chain uses TRBV19 and TRBJ2-1; 9 bases line up with TRBD1. Trimming at V came to 5 bases and at J to 8 bases, leaving 7 bases not matched to a gene. This CDR3 region has 14 residues. Germline V CDR1 and CDR2: LNHDA, SQIVND (reference sequence). CDR3 DNA sequence: TGTGCCAGTAGTCCCGGGACAGGGTTCCATGAGCAGTTCTTC. Translation gives CASSPGTGFHEQFF.

The chain employs TRBV12-3 or TRBV12-4 and TRBJ2-3; 7 bases align to TRBD2. This CDR3 spans 16 amino acids. With 5 bases clipped from V and 4 bases from J, the junction kept 12 bases outside the gene matches. Here the CDR3 reads CASSEEEASGPDTQYF. CDR3 bases: TGTGCCAGCAGTGAGGAGGAGGCTAGCGGCCCAGATACGCAGTATTTT.

In this sample, this clonotype is medium-sized. The J gene is TRBJ1-2, the V gene TRBV29-1; no clear D gene. The CDR3 length is 14 residues. Per germline, CDR1 SQVTM and CDR2 ANQGSEA. Trimming shortened V by 7 bases and J by 0 bases, and 15 bases separated the two germline ends. The CDR3 nucleotides are TGCAGCGCCGGAATAGGGAGCACTAACTATGGCTACACCTTC. Its translation is CSAGIGSTNYGYTF. The complete variable domain, with remaining parts taken from reference TRBV29-1 and TRBJ1-2, reads SAVISQKPSRDICQRGTSLTIQCQVDSQVTMMFWYRQQPGQSLTLIATANQGSEATYESGFVIDKFPISRPNLTFSTLTVSNMSPEDSSIYLCSAGIGSTNYGYTFGSGTRLTVV.

The chain uses TRBV20-1 and TRBJ1-1; no firm D call. Germline V lookup: CDR1 DFQATT, CDR2 SNEGSKA (reference sequence). The CDR3 is 18 amino acids. Trimming left V 5 bases short and J 1 base short, with 26 bases between. The CDR3 DNA sequence: TGCAGTGCTGCCAACCTTTACACCCTCGGGAGGTCGAACACTGAAGCTTTCTTT. It is translated as CSAANLYTLGRSNTEAFF.

The chain carries TRBV20-1 and TRBJ1-1; no definite D call. CDR1 is DFQATT and CDR2 is SNEGSKA in the germline V gene (reference sequence). The CDR3 runs to 15 residues. Trimming stripped 3 bases from V and 2 bases from J, with 16 bases between. CDR3 region: CSASWTSMGNTEAFF. Written as DNA, the CDR3 is TGCAGTGCTAGTTGGACCTCGATGGGTAACACTGAAGCTTTCTTT.

V gene TRBV4-3 combines with J gene TRBJ2-2; D remains unclear. The germline V and J ends were trimmed by 1 base and 1 base, with 7 bases remaining between them. This CDR3 has 15 amino acids. The germline CDR1 and CDR2 sequences are LGHNA and YSLEER. CDR3 loop: CASSQALGNTGELFF. The CDR3 DNA reads TGCGCCAGCAGCCAAGCCCTAGGGAACACCGGGGAGCTGTTTTTT.